Listed below are T cell receptor beta chains from one sample, sequenced in a study of blood T cell repertoires in COVID-19. The repertoire was sequenced with immunoSEQ multiplex PCR; TCRdb's copy has only in-frame clones and lacks some. In the table there are just over 300,000 clones, about 90% of which are singletons. Sequencing input: peripheral blood. The receptors come from a man aged 18 to 35 with active or convalescent COVID-19. CDR3s leave out the opening cysteine and the closing phenylalanine or tryptophan. Each record gives: J gene, V gene, CDR3 length, CDR3 protein.

j_gene: TRBJ1-2; v_gene: TRBV4-1; len: 14; CDR3aa: ASSPRTGGGNYGYT
j_gene: TRBJ2-1; v_gene: TRBV10-3; len: 13; CDR3aa: AISGEGFRYNEQF
j_gene: TRBJ1-2; v_gene: TRBV19; len: 14; CDR3aa: ASSIRGVDSNYGYT
j_gene: TRBJ1-1; v_gene: TRBV19; len: 14; CDR3aa: ASSIAGIRMNTEAF
j_gene: TRBJ1-6; v_gene: TRBV27; len: 13; CDR3aa: ASRQGLAGRSPLH
j_gene: TRBJ1-1; v_gene: TRBV10-3; len: 16; CDR3aa: AISEIGAGVPRNTEAF
j_gene: TRBJ1-1; v_gene: TRBV5-1; len: 14; CDR3aa: ASSLGGTGLNTEAF
j_gene: TRBJ2-1; v_gene: TRBV19; len: 14; CDR3aa: ASSIRDRGQYNEQF
j_gene: TRBJ2-5; v_gene: TRBV7-8; len: 12; CDR3aa: ASSQEGARETQY
j_gene: TRBJ1-3; v_gene: TRBV11-2; len: 17; CDR3aa: ASSLGAFRGQISGNTIY
j_gene: TRBJ1-2; v_gene: TRBV7-2; len: 11; CDR3aa: ASSLGQGGGYT
j_gene: TRBJ1-5; v_gene: TRBV7-9; len: 13; CDR3aa: ASSSDGLPSQPQH
j_gene: TRBJ1-1; v_gene: TRBV6-5; len: 12; CDR3aa: ASSYASLGGVAF
j_gene: TRBJ1-4; v_gene: TRBV9; len: 11; CDR3aa: ASSLSGREKLF
j_gene: TRBJ2-7; v_gene: TRBV4-1; len: 13; CDR3aa: ASSQQAGGAYEQY
j_gene: TRBJ2-7; v_gene: TRBV3-1/TRBV3-2; len: 11; CDR3aa: ASSLRQAYEQY
j_gene: TRBJ2-7; v_gene: TRBV5-1; len: 12; CDR3aa: ASSSRQGSDEQY
j_gene: TRBJ2-4; v_gene: TRBV6-1; len: 14; CDR3aa: ASSDLEGSAKNIQY
j_gene: TRBJ1-1; v_gene: TRBV5-1; len: 13; CDR3aa: ASSKAGRVDTEAF
j_gene: TRBJ2-5; v_gene: TRBV16; len: 13; CDR3aa: ASSPLQGKQETQY
j_gene: TRBJ1-1; v_gene: TRBV2; len: 11; CDR3aa: ASSGQGYTEAF
j_gene: TRBJ2-7; v_gene: TRBV2; len: 11; CDR3aa: ASRRDRVYEQY
j_gene: TRBJ2-2; v_gene: TRBV27; len: 13; CDR3aa: ASSPGTSPSGELF
j_gene: TRBJ1-3; v_gene: TRBV6-5; len: 13; CDR3aa: ASSLRESSGNTIY
j_gene: TRBJ1-2; v_gene: TRBV4-1; len: 15; CDR3aa: ASSQKGQGRGYYGYT
j_gene: TRBJ2-5; v_gene: TRBV27; len: 12; CDR3aa: ASNPLGDQETQY
j_gene: TRBJ2-7; v_gene: TRBV29-1; len: 13; CDR3aa: SVTLLQGKRDEQY
j_gene: TRBJ1-3; v_gene: TRBV6-2/TRBV6-3; len: 13; CDR3aa: ASSSAGTDGNTIY
j_gene: TRBJ1-1; v_gene: TRBV25-1; len: 12; CDR3aa: ASSTHASGGEAF
j_gene: TRBJ2-3; v_gene: TRBV28; len: 12; CDR3aa: ASRDGSPTDTQY
j_gene: TRBJ1-2; v_gene: TRBV5-1; len: 13; CDR3aa: ASSLAVGESYGYT
j_gene: TRBJ2-7; v_gene: TRBV28; len: 12; CDR3aa: ASSYQGSRLRQY
j_gene: TRBJ2-1; v_gene: TRBV2; len: 13; CDR3aa: ASSAGTSGDDEQF
j_gene: TRBJ2-7; v_gene: TRBV28; len: 12; CDR3aa: ASSWGQAPYEQY
j_gene: TRBJ2-3; v_gene: TRBV12-5; len: 11; CDR3aa: ASGLVQLDTQY
j_gene: TRBJ1-6; v_gene: TRBV28; len: 14; CDR3aa: ASSPMTGQGYSPLH
j_gene: TRBJ1-1; v_gene: TRBV4-1; len: 13; CDR3aa: ASSQVRTGVMEAF
j_gene: TRBJ2-7; v_gene: TRBV29-1; len: 11; CDR3aa: SVSGLSSYEQY
j_gene: TRBJ1-2; v_gene: TRBV2; len: 9; CDR3aa: ASSTGGDYT
j_gene: TRBJ2-7; v_gene: TRBV12-3/TRBV12-4; len: 11; CDR3aa: ASSQGLVTEQY
j_gene: TRBJ2-6; v_gene: TRBV18; len: 15; CDR3aa: ASSHQGAGSGANVLT
j_gene: TRBJ2-2; v_gene: TRBV6-5; len: 13; CDR3aa: ATKRGAGRSGELF
j_gene: TRBJ1-1; v_gene: TRBV7-9; len: 14; CDR3aa: ASSSSDRGPDTEAF
j_gene: TRBJ1-2; v_gene: TRBV6-6; len: 12; CDR3aa: ASRAGTEGWGYT
j_gene: TRBJ2-1; v_gene: TRBV9; len: 12; CDR3aa: ASSDRQNYNEQF
j_gene: TRBJ2-2; v_gene: TRBV5-1; len: 13; CDR3aa: ASSRLAVNTGELF